The next 31 T cell receptor beta chains were all read from a single sample in a study of post-analysis software for immune sequencing data. Findings and limits, study-wide: In patients, 4 to 6 TRBV segments were more frequent than in controls, with TRBV5-6, TRBV5-1 and TRBV20-1 among them.

Researchers reported that TCR beta cDNA libraries carried unique molecular identifiers. From the PCR reads, TCRdb called clonotypes with MiXCR, one entry per CDR3 protein. The table lists 650,000 to 850,000 distinct CDR3 sequences, 40% to 55% of them singletons, with over 4.5% in the top ten. These TCRs are of unknown antigen specificity. Sequencing was carried out using blood. Source of these receptors: a girl aged 5-17 years with multiple sclerosis.

This chain uses TRBV6-5 with TRBJ2-1; 12 bases are shared with TRBD2. Germline trimming cut 2 bases from V and 0 bases from J; bases unmatched to any gene: 8. CDR1 is MNHEY and CDR2 is SVGAGI in the germline V gene. The CDR3 covers 19 residues. This CDR3 reads CASSYGTSGPRSSYNEQFF. CDR3 DNA sequence: TGTGCCAGCAGTTACGGGACTAGCGGGCCTAGGAGCTCCTACAATGAGCAGTTCTTC.

There are a few counts of this clonotype. V usage is TRBV3-1 and J usage is TRBJ2-5; TRBD2 is a possible D gene (6 bases). The ends were cut back, 4 bases at V and 0 bases at J, with 12 bases in the middle. The CDR3 consists of 15 residues. In germline, CDR1 is LGHDT, CDR2 YNNKEL (reference sequence). The CDR3 nucleotides read TGTGCCAGCAGCCCTGCGGGCGGGGACCAAGAGACCCAGTACTTC. It translates to CASSPAGGDQETQYF.

To note about this clonotype: The germline gene is not matched at one end of the junction; a read error may be the cause. V and J are TRBV5-1 and TRBJ2-7; 9 bases line up with TRBD1. This CDR3 region has 15 residues. The germline gives CDR1 SGHRS, CDR2 YFSETQ. The chain's CDR3 is CASSNPGQGSYGQYF. CDR3 bases: TGCGCCAGCAGTAACCCGGGACAGGGTTCCTACGGGCAGTACTTC.

The V call is TRBV6-5, the J call TRBJ1-2; D possibly corresponds to TRBD1 (6 bases). Germline CDR1 MNHEY, CDR2 SVGAGI. Between the trimmed V and J ends, which lost 2 bases and 4 bases, there was a span of 11 bases. The CDR3 runs to 14 residues. CDR3 bases: TGTGCCAGCAGTTACGCGGACAGATTCTATGGCTACACCTTC. Translation: CASSYADRFYGYTF.

This clonotype was recorded a few times. The chain is built from TRBV20-1 and TRBJ2-1, with 14 bases aligning to TRBD2. Looked up from germline, CDR1 is DFQATT and CDR2 is SNEGSKA (reference sequence). Trimming took 6 bases from V and 4 from J; bases not matched to a gene: 14. This CDR3 is 18 amino acids long. The CDR3 region has the DNA TGCAGTGCCGGGACTAGCGGGAGACGAAAGCTGGGGTACAATGAGCAGTTCTTC. It specifies CSAGTSGRRKLGYNEQFF.

The table lists this clonotype with a few counts. The chain joins TRBV20-1 to TRBJ2-1; 12 nucleotides line up with TRBD2. Germline-derived CDR1 and CDR2 are DFQATT and SNEGSKA (reference sequence). There are 15 residues in the CDR3. V trimming: 5 bases; J trimming: 4 bases; junction bases outside the gene matches: 6. CDR3 sequence (DNA): TGCAGTGCTGCCTCGACTAGCGGGAGTTACAATGAGCAGTTCTTC. Its translation: CSAASTSGSYNEQFF.

V is TRBV12-3 or TRBV12-4 and J is TRBJ2-7; D might be TRBD1 (5 bases). The CDR3 extends over 17 amino acids. The V and J ends lost 2 bases and 3 bases respectively, with 20 bases between them. The CDR3 loop reads CASSLKMGRLVGYEQYF. DNA for the CDR3: TGTGCCAGCAGTTTAAAAATGGGGCGTCTAGTGGGCTACGAGCAGTACTTC.

The chain has TRBV7-6 and TRBJ1-3; no clear D. Germline V gene data show CDR1 as SGHVS and CDR2 as FNYEAQ. Trimming left V 1 base short and J 4 bases short, with 5 bases between. This CDR3 comprises 13 residues. In nucleotides, the CDR3 is TGTGCCAGCAGCTTAGAGATGGGAAACACCATATATTTT. Translating gives CASSLEMGNTIYF. Combining the CDR3 with reference TRBV7-6 and TRBJ1-3 gives the whole variable domain GAGVSQSPRYKVTKRGQDVALRCDPISGHVSLYWYRQALGQGPEFLTYFNYEAQQDKSGLPNDRFSAERPEGSISTLTIQRTEQRDSAMYRCASSLEMGNTIYFGEGSWLTVV.

Here the CDR3 DNA reads TGTGCCAGCAGCGTATCCTCCCGCTCGGGACTGGCGGGCACCGGGGAGCTGTTTTTT. Its protein product is CASSVSSRSGLAGTGELFF. V and J are TRBV9 and TRBJ2-2, with a possible D match to TRBD2 (6 bases). Germline V lookup: CDR1 SGDLS, CDR2 YYNGEE. The CDR3 is 19 residues long. Trimming took off 1 base at V and 4 bases at J, with 23 bases between the two ends.

The chain is built from TRBV7-9 and TRBJ2-7, with a possible D match to TRBD2 (6 bases). Germline V gives CDR1 SEHNR, CDR2 FQNEAQ (reference sequence). CDR3 length: 15 amino acids. V was clipped by 5 bases and J by 2 bases, with 16 bases between them. In DNA form, the CDR3 reads TGTGCCAGCAGCCCCGGGGTAGCGGCCCCCTACGAGCAGTACTTC. This translates into CASSPGVAAPYEQYF.

The J gene is TRBJ2-3, the V gene TRBV5-1, with D possibly being TRBD2 (6 bases). The ends were cut back, 5 bases at V and 4 bases at J, with 20 bases in the middle. Germline lookup yields CDR1 SGHRS and CDR2 YFSETQ. The CDR3 sequence is 16 residues long. Written as DNA, the CDR3 is TGCGCCAGCAGTTCCCGACTAGGGGTCCCTCCAGATACGCAGTATTTT. Protein sequence: CASSSRLGVPPDTQYF.

This chain connects TRBV10-3 to TRBJ1-2; 7 bases line up with TRBD1. Germline values: CDR1 ENHRY, CDR2 SYGVKD. The V gene end was trimmed by 3 bases and the J gene end by 10 bases; junction bases not matched to a gene: 8. The CDR3 loop spans 13 amino acids. CDR3 loop: CAISDDQGGDYTF. The CDR3 coding sequence is TGTGCCATCAGTGACGATCAGGGGGGTGACTACACCTTC.

This clonotype showed up just once. This chain joins TRBV6-1 and TRBJ2-4; no firm D call. Germline V CDR1 and CDR2: MNHNS, SASEGT. Deletions cut 7 bases from V and 8 bases from J, with 15 bases between. This CDR3 has 13 amino acids. CDR3 sequence (DNA): TGTGCCAGCAATGACCGCCGCCGGGACATTCAGTACTTC. This codes for CASNDRRRDIQYF.

The chain recombines TRBV27 with TRBJ1-6; a possible D gene is TRBD1 (5 bases). Trimming stripped 2 bases from V and 7 bases from J, with 12 bases between. The CDR3 runs 15 residues. CDR1 and CDR2 (germline): MNHEY, SMNVEV (reference sequence). CDR3 coding DNA: TGTGCCAGCAGTTTAATCGGGACCTGGAATTCACCCCTCCACTTT. It codes for CASSLIGTWNSPLHF.

There are a few counts of this clonotype. V usage is TRBV7-8 and J usage is TRBJ2-7, with no clear D. Per germline, CDR1 SGHVS and CDR2 FQNEAQ. The CDR3 is made up of 13 amino acids. The ends were cut back, 5 bases at V and 0 bases at J, with 8 bases in the middle. The CDR3: CASSPSDSYEQYF. The CDR3, as DNA: TGTGCCAGCAGCCCATCCGACTCCTACGAGCAGTACTTC.

The chain links TRBV19 to TRBJ2-7; the D gene is possibly TRBD2 (5 bases). Trimming took off 5 bases at V and 1 base at J, with 12 bases between the two ends. This CDR3 spans 14 amino acids. In germline, CDR1 is LNHDA, CDR2 SQIVND (reference sequence). CDR3 sequence (DNA): TGTGCCAGTAGTCCGACCGGGGAATCCTACGAGCAGTACTTC. This sequence encodes CASSPTGESYEQYF. Based on the CDR3 plus reference TRBV19 and TRBJ2-7, the full variable domain is DGGITQSPKYLFRKEGQNVTLSCEQNLNHDAMYWYRQDPGQGLRLIYYSQIVNDFQKGDIAEGYSVSREKKESFPLTVTSAQKNPTAFYLCASSPTGESYEQYFGPGTRLTVT.

V is TRBV6-1 and J is TRBJ2-7; D is perhaps TRBD2 (5 bases). CDR1 and CDR2 (germline): MNHNS, SASEGT. V shed 6 bases and J shed 1 base, with 13 bases lying between them. The CDR3 has 14 residues. The CDR3 protein is CASSLFPGSYEQYF. CDR3 sequence (DNA): TGTGCCAGCAGCCTATTCCCGGGGTCCTACGAGCAGTACTTC.

CDR3 sequence (DNA): TGTGCCAGCAGCCCTACTTCGGGACAGGCACCCTACGAGCAGTACTTC. Translated, it gives CASSPTSGQAPYEQYF. The genes are TRBV7-9 and TRBJ2-5; 8 nucleotides agree with TRBD1. Judging by the DNA end, TRBJ2-7 fits better; the J call may be wrong. The CDR3 spans 16 residues. The V gene's germline CDR1 is SEHNR and CDR2 FQNEAQ (reference sequence).

The chain combines TRBV7-2 with TRBJ1-5; 8 positions agree with TRBD1. J was trimmed by 2 bases and V by 1 base; bases with no gene match: 16. CDR3 length: 20 amino acids. CDR1 and CDR2 (germline): SGHTA, FQGNSA. The CDR3 protein is CASSLESGTGSYSGNQPQHF. The CDR3 DNA reads TGTGCCAGCAGCTTAGAGTCAGGGACAGGATCTTATTCAGGCAATCAGCCCCAGCATTTT. The entire variable domain, with the rest obtained from reference TRBV7-2 and TRBJ1-5, is as follows: GAGVSQSPSNKVTEKGKDVELRCDPISGHTALYWYRQSLGQGLEFLIYFQGNSAPDKSGLPSDRFSAERTGGSVSTLTIQRTQQEDSAVYLCASSLESGTGSYSGNQPQHFGDGTRLSIL.

V and J are TRBV27 and TRBJ2-7; tentative D call: TRBD1 (6 bases). The V end was cut by 3 bases, the J end by 0 bases, with 12 bases between. The CDR3 totals 15 residues. From germline, CDR1 is MNHEY and CDR2 SMNVEV (reference sequence). The CDR3 nucleotides are TGTGCCAGCAGTTTCTCTGGGGGCCTCTCCTACGAGCAGTACTTC. Translated: CASSFSGGLSYEQYF.

This clonotype was seen a handful of times. This chain joins TRBV9 and TRBJ1-2; the match to TRBD1 covers 9 bases. After removal of 3 bases from V and 4 bases from J, the junction contained 7 bases not matched to a gene. The CDR3 totals 15 residues. Per germline, CDR1 SGDLS and CDR2 YYNGEE. CDR3 loop: CASSAQPGQGYGYTF. CDR3 DNA sequence: TGTGCCAGCAGCGCCCAACCGGGACAGGGCTATGGCTACACCTTC.

This clonotype was observed a handful of times. The chain combines TRBV27 with TRBJ1-1, with D possibly TRBD1 on 5 matching bases. Trimming shortened V by 7 bases and J by 3 bases, and 15 bases separated the two germline ends. Germline-derived CDR1 and CDR2 are MNHEY and SMNVEV (reference sequence). The CDR3 covers 14 residues. This CDR3 is CASTSTVGYTEAFF. The CDR3 bases are TGTGCCAGCACCTCGACAGTGGGTTACACTGAAGCTTTCTTT.

This clonotype was picked up a small number of times. The V gene is TRBV6-1, the J gene TRBJ1-2, with 8 bases identical to TRBD1. Germline V gene lookup returns CDR1 MNHNS and CDR2 SASEGT. The J segment lost 0 bases and the V segment lost 6 bases, leaving 15 bases of the junction unmatched. CDR3 length: 18 residues. This CDR3 is CASRTHRTDRGANYGYTF. The CDR3 bases are TGTGCCAGCAGAACCCACAGAACCGACAGGGGAGCTAACTATGGCTACACCTTC.

This chain joins TRBV7-2 and TRBJ2-3; 8 nucleotides match TRBD2. This CDR3 region has 15 residues. CDR1 and CDR2 from the germline V gene are SGHTA and FQGNSA. The J segment lost 3 bases and the V segment lost 5 bases, leaving 7 bases of the junction unmatched. The CDR3 bases are TGTGCCAGCAGCCAAAACCGGGGGGGAACAGATACGCAGTATTTT. Its translation is CASSQNRGGTDTQYF.

This clonotype was recorded a few times. The J gene is TRBJ2-5, the V gene TRBV7-2; the D is unclear. The V end was cut by 0 bases, the J end by 5 bases, with 10 bases between. The germline CDR1 and CDR2 sequences are SGHTA and FQGNSA. The CDR3 is 14 residues long. This CDR3 is CASSLAVWLETQYF. The CDR3 DNA sequence: TGTGCCAGCAGCTTAGCGGTGTGGTTGGAGACCCAGTACTTC.

This clonotype was found many times. The chain uses TRBV7-2 and TRBJ2-5; D may be TRBD2 (6 bases). Germline values: CDR1 SGHTA, CDR2 FQGNSA. The germline V and J ends were trimmed by 3 bases and 5 bases, with 10 bases remaining between them. The CDR3 runs to 13 residues. The CDR3 coding sequence is TGTGCCAGCAGCTTGTCAGGGAGGGAGACCCAGTACTTC. It encodes CASSLSGRETQYF. The variable domain in full, with the rest retrieved from reference TRBV7-2 and TRBJ2-5, is GAGVSQSPSNKVTEKGKDVELRCDPISGHTALYWYRQSLGQGLEFLIYFQGNSAPDKSGLPSDRFSAERTGGSVSTLTIQRTQQEDSAVYLCASSLSGRETQYFGPGTRLLVL.

The V call is TRBV3-1, the J call TRBJ1-1, with TRBD1 matching over 7 bases. CDR1 and CDR2 (germline): LGHDT, YNNKEL (reference sequence). J lost 1 base, V lost 0 bases, and 2 bases had no gene match. CDR3 length: 15 amino acids. This CDR3 reads CASSQDRDRNTEAFF. CDR3 sequence (DNA): TGTGCCAGCAGCCAAGATCGGGACAGGAACACTGAAGCTTTCTTT. Based on the CDR3 plus reference TRBV3-1 and TRBJ1-1, the full variable domain is DTAVSQTPKYLVTQMGNDKSIKCEQNLGHDTMYWYKQDSKKFLKIMFSYNNKELIINETVPNRFSPKSPDKAHLNLHINSLELGDSAVYFCASSQDRDRNTEAFFGQGTRLTVV.

The V and J genes are TRBV7-6 and TRBJ2-4; 8 nucleotides align to TRBD2. TRBJ2-7 explains the end of the DNA better; the J call may be wrong. Germline V lookup: CDR1 SGHVS, CDR2 FNYEAQ. This CDR3 is built from 14 residues. As DNA, the CDR3 is TGTGCCAGCAGCCCAGCGGGGGCTTCGCACGAGCAGTACTTC. Its protein product is CASSPAGASHEQYF.

This clonotype appeared a single time. This chain links TRBV28 with TRBJ2-1; D gene unclear. Trimming removed 5 bases from V and 7 bases from J, with 21 bases in between. The length of the CDR3 is 16 residues. From germline, CDR1 is MDHEN and CDR2 SYDVKM. CDR3 in DNA: TGTGCCAGCAGTGGCCGGACCGGCCCCTCTATTAATGAGCAGTTCTTC. This sequence encodes CASSGRTGPSINEQFF.

The chain links TRBV7-8 to TRBJ2-1; a possible D gene is TRBD2 (6 bases). CDR3 length equals 16 residues. CDR1 and CDR2 (germline): SGHVS, FQNEAQ. V gave up 5 bases and J gave up 4 bases, with 18 bases separating them. The CDR3 sequence: CASSPIEGTGYNEQFF. CDR3 nucleotides: TGTGCCAGCAGCCCAATCGAAGGGACTGGTTACAATGAGCAGTTCTTC.

V is TRBV6-6 and J is TRBJ2-3, with D tentatively TRBD1 (6 bases). This CDR3 comprises 13 residues. The ends were cut back, 6 bases at V and 4 bases at J, with 11 bases in the middle. CDR1 and CDR2 (germline): MNHNY, SVGAGI (reference sequence). This CDR3 is CASRPGQPDTQYF. The DNA for the CDR3 is TGTGCCAGCAGACCCGGACAGCCAGATACGCAGTATTTT.